A single T cell receptor beta chain is shown here with its context. The data were taken from a study of blood T cell repertoires in COVID-19. On the study more broadly: Material from acute and convalescent COVID-19 was sourced from the United States, Italy and Spain. PBMCs, B-cell-depleted T cells, or T cells were the source of the cDNA or gDNA that made up the material.

Participants were aged 18 to 89 years from approximately 25 US areas. Cohort placement rested on clinical history that participants reported themselves. Profiling relied on immunoSEQ multiplex PCR, and the TCRdb table lists in-frame clones only, not all of them. Of hundreds of thousands of clones detected, 80% to 90% appear once; the ten largest clones hold 2.4%. The germline V gene encodes CDR1 MNHEY and CDR2 SMNVEV (reference sequence). The ends were cut back, 3 bases at V and 6 bases at J, with 15 bases in the middle. There are 14 residues in the CDR3. The TCR sequence derives from a woman in her late teens or twenties who had recovered from COVID-19. The sequencing sample was made of PBMCs or T cells enriched from blood (not recorded which). V usage is TRBV27 and J usage is TRBJ2-7; unclear D gene. The CDR3 DNA is TGTGCCAGCAGTTTGGCTAGAAAATTTTCCGAGCAGTACTTC. Amino acids: CASSLARKFSEQYF.